This paragraph covers one T cell receptor beta chain sequence. The record originates from a study of control samples from healthy donors and cancer patients. The CDR3 is 14 amino acids. J lost 5 bases, V lost 6 bases, and 7 bases had no gene match. Germline CDR1 MNHEY, CDR2 SMNVEV (reference sequence). TCRdb's table, derived via immunoSEQ multiplex PCR, lists solely in-frame clones and lacks some. This sample has more than 65,000 clones, with around 90% found just once. Sequencing used PBMCs. The origin of this receptor is an older woman with head and neck cancer. The V gene is TRBV27, the J gene TRBJ2-7, with 10 bases fitting TRBD1. The CDR3 is CASSRGQGNHEQYF. DNA of the CDR3: TGTGCCAGCAGCCGGGGACAGGGGAACCACGAGCAGTACTTC.